The 5 T cell receptor beta chains below all came from one sample that was sequenced in a study of blood T cell repertoires in COVID-19. Generated by immunoSEQ multiplex PCR, the TCRdb table keeps only in-frame clones and is missing some. The sample contains about 260,000 clones, about 80% of which appear only once. The specimen was PBMCs or T cells enriched from blood (not recorded which). The receptors originated from a man in his thirties or forties with acute COVID-19.

V is TRBV9 and J is TRBJ2-2, with a possible D match to TRBD2 (5 bases). CDR3 length: 15 residues. The germline gives CDR1 SGDLS, CDR2 YYNGEE. V dropped 0 bases and J dropped 3 bases, with 9 bases sitting between them. CDR3 nucleotide sequence: TGTGCCAGCAGCGTAGGGGGAGTCGACACCGGGGAGCTGTTTTTT. Translation gives CASSVGGVDTGELFF. The whole variable domain, filled in from reference TRBV9 and TRBJ2-2, reads DSGVTQTPKHLITATGQRVTLRCSPRSGDLSVYWYQQSLDQGLQFLIQYYNGEERAKGNILERFSAQQFPDLHSELNLSSLELGDSALYFCASSVGGVDTGELFFGEGSRLTVL.

The J gene is TRBJ1-5, the V gene TRBV11-3; 8 bases agree with TRBD1. The V gene end was trimmed by 6 bases and the J gene end by 4 bases; junction bases not matched to a gene: 8. The CDR3 is made up of 15 amino acids. Germline V gene lookup returns CDR1 SGHNT and CDR2 YENEEA. The CDR3 coding sequence is TGTGCCAGCAGGAACTCCTACAGGGGGAATCAGCCCCAGCATTTT. As protein: CASRNSYRGNQPQHF.

J is TRBJ1-5 and V is TRBV19, with 8 bases fitting TRBD1. V shed 7 bases, J shed 2 bases, and the junction held 13 bases outside the gene matches. The CDR3 length is 17 residues. Germline loops: CDR1 LNHDA, CDR2 SQIVND (reference sequence). The chain's CDR3 is CASTPPQGARGNQPQHF. CDR3 in DNA: TGTGCCAGTACCCCCCCCCAGGGGGCGAGGGGCAATCAGCCCCAGCATTTT.

This rearrangement joins TRBV7-9 to TRBJ2-3; 8 bases map to TRBD2. V lost 4 bases and J lost 0; bases outside the gene matches: 0. CDR1 and CDR2 (germline): SEHNR, FQNEAQ (reference sequence). The CDR3 spans 14 residues. In nucleotides, the CDR3 is TGTGCCAGCAGCTGGACTAGCAGCACAGATACGCAGTATTTT. It encodes CASSWTSSTDTQYF.

This clone was seen more than once but under ten times. This chain connects TRBV18 to TRBJ2-7; possible D gene TRBD1, 6 bases. Trimming stripped 0 bases from V and 2 bases from J, with 11 bases between. This CDR3 region has 15 residues. Germline V gene data show CDR1 as KGHSH and CDR2 as LQKENI. The CDR3 region is CASSPPDSLAYEQYV. The CDR3 DNA follows: TGTGCCAGCTCACCACCGGACAGCCTGGCCTACGAGCAGTACGTC.